One and the same sample provided the 21 T cell receptor beta chains below, sequenced in a study of T cells in Graves' hyperthyroidism and ophthalmopathy. TCR beta CDR3 regions were amplified from RNA transcripts. HTBI primers were the set used in a first-round RT-PCR of the TCR CDR3. TCRdb itself ran the multiplex PCR reads through MiXCR, one entry per CDR3 protein. The sample comprises fewer than 650,000 distinct CDR3 sequences, approximately 14% of which are singletons, and about 4% rests with the top ten. Specimen: blood. The source is a woman aged 40 to 50 with Graves' ophthalmopathy.

At least ten counts were recorded for this clonotype. The chain uses TRBV28 and TRBJ2-7; TRBD1 agrees at 10 bases. The germline V gene has CDR1 MDHEN and CDR2 SYDVKM. Trimming at V came to 1 base and at J to 4 bases, leaving 4 bases not matched to a gene. CDR3 length equals 15 residues. In nucleotides, the CDR3 is TGTGCCAGCAGTTTATCGACGGGACAGGGGTACGAGCAGTACTTC. It yields the protein CASSLSTGQGYEQYF.

V and J are TRBV4-2 and TRBJ2-7; maybe TRBD1 (5 bases). The CDR3 covers 11 residues. Germline V gene lookup returns CDR1 LGHNA and CDR2 YNFKEQ. V lost 2 bases to trimming and J lost 7 bases, with 6 bases between them. The CDR3 region has the DNA TGTGCCAGCAGCCAAAAGGGGGAGCAGTACTTC. This sequence encodes CASSQKGEQYF.

The J gene is TRBJ1-1, the V gene TRBV4-1, with 8 bases lining up with TRBD1. CDR1 is MGHRA, CDR2 YSYEKL, per germline. V was clipped by 7 bases and J by 0 bases; unmatched bases: 13. CDR3 length: 17 residues. The CDR3 loop is CASTKFRQGTLNTEAFF. In DNA, the CDR3 is TGCGCCAGCACCAAATTTCGACAGGGGACTCTGAACACTGAAGCTTTCTTT.

The chain has TRBV16 and TRBJ1-1, with D unresolved. The CDR3 is 14 residues long. Trimming stripped 3 bases from V and 0 bases from J, with 8 bases between. The germline gives CDR1 KGHSY, CDR2 FQNENV. This CDR3 is CASSQTALNTEAFF. CDR3 DNA sequence: TGTGCCAGCAGCCAGACCGCCCTGAACACTGAAGCTTTCTTT.

The sample holds one count of this clonotype. The chain couples TRBV28 to TRBJ2-7; 9 bases match TRBD1. V trimming: 3 bases; J trimming: 5 bases; junction bases outside the gene matches: 11. CDR3 size: 16 residues. CDR1 and CDR2 (germline): MDHEN, SYDVKM. The CDR3, as DNA: TGTGCCAGCAGTTTCCCACCCGGGACAGGGATTGACGAGCAGTACTTC. It yields the protein CASSFPPGTGIDEQYF.

In its sample, this clonotype was seen many times. One junction end disagrees with the germline gene, perhaps due to a read error. This chain connects TRBV5-1 to TRBJ2-2; D might be TRBD2 (6 bases). This CDR3 has 13 amino acids. The germline V gene has CDR1 SGHRS and CDR2 YFSETQ. CDR3 sequence: CASSLRETGELFF. In DNA form, the CDR3 reads TGTGCCAGCAGCCTTCGGGAGACCGGGGAGCTGTTTTTT.

The genes are TRBV3-1 and TRBJ2-2; no reliable D call. Germline V gene sequence: CDR1 LGHDT, CDR2 YNNKEL (reference sequence). With 0 bases removed from V and 0 bases from J, the gap between germline ends came to 8 bases. CDR3 size: 16 residues. CDR3 loop: CASSQDSFANTGELFF. Here the CDR3 DNA reads TGTGCCAGCAGCCAAGATAGCTTCGCGAACACCGGGGAGCTGTTTTTT.

This clonotype has a count of ten or more. The chain is built from TRBV11-2 and TRBJ2-7; 7 nucleotides align to TRBD2. Germline trimming cut 0 bases from V and 3 bases from J; bases unmatched to any gene: 8. CDR3 length: 16 amino acids. From germline, CDR1 is SGHAT and CDR2 FQNNGV. The chain's CDR3 is CASSLDTTSAIYEQYF. The DNA for the CDR3 is TGTGCCAGCAGCTTAGATACTACTAGCGCAATCTACGAGCAGTACTTC.

Details on this clonotype: A much more abundant neighbour one base away suggests this may be a read error. The genes are TRBV27 and TRBJ2-5; TRBD2 agrees at 8 bases. CDR1 is MNHEY, CDR2 SMNVEV, per germline (reference sequence). V lost 8 bases and J lost 9; bases outside the gene matches: 8. This CDR3 spans 12 amino acids. Here the CDR3 reads CASAPGGASQYF. The CDR3 coding sequence is TGTGCCAGCGCCCCGGGGGGGGCTTCCCAGTACTTC.

The chain recombines TRBV6-5 with TRBJ2-2; TRBD2 is a possible D gene (5 bases). The CDR3 loop spans 16 amino acids. V was shortened by 0 bases and J by 6 bases, with 14 bases between the two germline ends. CDR1 is MNHEY and CDR2 is SVGAGI in the germline V gene. The CDR3 DNA follows: TGTGCCAGCAGTTACTCCGCGACGAGGGTAGCCGGGGAGCTGTTTTTT. Its translation is CASSYSATRVAGELFF.

This clonotype showed up many times. The chain recombines TRBV28 with TRBJ2-7, with D maybe TRBD2 (5 bases). This CDR3 spans 16 amino acids. Germline V gives CDR1 MDHEN, CDR2 SYDVKM. Trimming removed 6 bases from V and 0 bases from J, with 18 bases in between. CDR3 residues: CASSLYPAEVSYEQYF. CDR3 nucleotides: TGTGCCAGCAGCTTGTATCCAGCGGAAGTCTCCTACGAGCAGTACTTC.

Ten or more counts support this clonotype. The V call is TRBV11-2, the J call TRBJ2-7, with TRBD2 matching 11 bases. After removal of 6 bases from V and 2 bases from J, the junction contained 15 bases not matched to a gene. The CDR3 is 18 residues long. From germline, CDR1 is SGHAT and CDR2 FQNNGV. The CDR3 DNA is TGTGCCAGCAGTCCGCCCCGACTAGCGGGACTTTATCCCTACGAGCAGTACTTC. Protein product: CASSPPRLAGLYPYEQYF. Supplemented by reference TRBV11-2 and TRBJ2-7, the full variable domain reads EAGVAQSPRYKIIEKRQSVAFWCNPISGHATLYWYQQILGQGPKLLIQFQNNGVVDDSQLPKDRFSAERLKGVDSTLKIQPAKLEDSAVYLCASSPPRLAGLYPYEQYFGPGTRLTVT.

In its sample, this clonotype was seen many times. One junction end does not reproduce the germline sequence, and a read error may be involved. The rearrangement uses TRBV12-3 or TRBV12-4 and TRBJ1-5, with 8 nucleotides matching TRBD1. The CDR3 has 19 residues. The CDR3 nucleotides read TGTGCCAGCAGTTCATCCTACCCGACAGGGGCGAAAACCAATCGGCCCCAGCATTTT. This translates into CASSSSYPTGAKTNRPQHF.

Remarks on this clonotype: This may be a read error, as it is one base from a much larger clone. CDR3 bases: TGTACCACCAGCAGAGGTCAGGAGCCATATGGCTACACCTTC. Protein sequence: CTTSRGQEPYGYTF. The chain carries TRBV15 and TRBJ1-2; D not certain. The CDR3 runs to 14 residues. Germline CDR1 reads LNHNV; CDR2 reads YYDKDF (reference sequence). The full variable domain, its missing parts supplied by reference TRBV15 and TRBJ1-2, is DAMVIQNPRYQVTQFGKPVTLSCSQTLNHNVMYWYQQKSSQAPKLLFHYYDKDFNNEADTPDNFQSRRPNTSFCFLDIRSPGLGDTAMYLCTTSRGQEPYGYTFGSGTRLTVV.

This clonotype has ten or more counts. The rearrangement joins TRBV2 to TRBJ1-5; D is unresolved. The V end lost 8 bases, the J end lost 0 bases, and 8 bases lay between the germline ends. The CDR3 has 13 residues. CDR1 and CDR2 from the germline V gene are SNHLY and FYNNEI. In nucleotides, the CDR3 is TGTGCCAGCCGGGAGGATAGCAATCAGCCCCAGCATTTT. It translates to CASREDSNQPQHF.

There are a few counts of this clonotype. V and J are TRBV6-5 and TRBJ2-7; D might be TRBD1 (5 bases). The CDR3 length is 14 residues. The V end lost 4 bases, the J end lost 3 bases, and 13 bases lay between the germline ends. Germline CDR1 reads MNHEY; CDR2 reads SVGAGI. The CDR3, as DNA: TGTGCCAGCAGTTTCGACAGAGAACTCTACGAGCAGTACTTC. Encoded protein: CASSFDRELYEQYF.

This clonotype was seen at least ten times. The chain has TRBV6-5 and TRBJ1-1; D remains ambiguous. The germline CDR1 and CDR2 sequences are MNHEY and SVGAGI. CDR3 size: 14 residues. V shed 2 bases and J shed 0 bases, with 7 bases lying between them. The CDR3 is CASSYDGMNTEAFF. For the CDR3, the DNA is TGTGCCAGCAGTTACGACGGAATGAACACTGAAGCTTTCTTT.

On this clonotype itself: This may stem from a read error, because a much larger clone lies one nucleotide away. This sequence joins TRBV6-5 and TRBJ1-5; the match to TRBD1 covers 10 bases. J was trimmed by 6 bases and V by 0 bases; bases with no gene match: 2. The CDR3 sequence is 15 residues long. Germline CDR1 is MNHEY and CDR2 is SVGAGI. CDR3 coding DNA: TGTGCCAGCAGTTACTCGACAGGGGGCAGTCAGCCCCAGCATTTT. Translated: CASSYSTGGSQPQHF.

This chain uses TRBV28 with TRBJ2-5, with D tentatively TRBD1 or TRBD2 (5 bases each). Germline-derived CDR1 and CDR2 are MDHEN and SYDVKM. The CDR3 totals 14 residues. V lost 8 bases to trimming and J lost 0 bases, with 13 bases between them. CDR3 sequence: CASRDPRYQETQYF. For the CDR3, the DNA is TGTGCCAGCCGGGACCCTCGCTACCAAGAGACCCAGTACTTC.

Worth noting for this clonotype: A much more abundant neighbour one base away suggests this may be a read error. This chain uses TRBV27 with TRBJ2-7; 11 bases match TRBD2. Gene TRBJ2-1 matches the end of the DNA better, so the J call may be wrong. CDR3 size: 15 residues. The germline V gene has CDR1 MNHEY and CDR2 SMNVEV (reference sequence). The CDR3 DNA sequence: TGTGCCAGCAGACCCGGGACTAGCGGACCCTACGAGCAGTTCTTC. It is translated as CASRPGTSGPYEQFF.

This clonotype was found many times. This chain uses TRBV12-3 or TRBV12-4 with TRBJ2-4, with D perhaps assigned TRBD1 or TRBD2 (5 bases each). This CDR3 is built from 14 residues. V gave up 5 bases and J gave up 5 bases, with 13 bases separating them. The DNA for the CDR3 is TGTGCCAGCAGTCCGGGACCCAACGAAAACATTCAGTACTTC. It is translated as CASSPGPNENIQYF.